This T cell receptor beta chain came from a study of shared T cell receptors in the human thymus. Trimming removed 4 bases from V and 0 bases from J, with 15 bases in between. CDR3 length: 15 residues. The germline V gene encodes CDR1 GTSNPN and CDR2 SVGIG (reference sequence). Measured with immunoSEQ multiplex PCR; TCRdb has only the in-frame clones, and not every one. The sample comprises hundreds of thousands of clones, 85% to 90% of which are singletons, and over 0.008% rests with the top ten. These data were likewise used in another study, on human thymus T cells. That work adds: Resections that were taken during corrective heart surgery supplied the thymus tissue.

Sequenced material: thymocytes. The V gene is TRBV30, the J gene TRBJ2-5, with a tentative D call TRBD2 (6 bases). The receptor comes from a boy in the first two years of life with a congenital heart defect. The DNA for the CDR3 is TGTGCCTGGATTCTGATAGGGACTCACCAAGAGACCCAGTACTTC. Amino acids: CAWILIGTHQETQYF.